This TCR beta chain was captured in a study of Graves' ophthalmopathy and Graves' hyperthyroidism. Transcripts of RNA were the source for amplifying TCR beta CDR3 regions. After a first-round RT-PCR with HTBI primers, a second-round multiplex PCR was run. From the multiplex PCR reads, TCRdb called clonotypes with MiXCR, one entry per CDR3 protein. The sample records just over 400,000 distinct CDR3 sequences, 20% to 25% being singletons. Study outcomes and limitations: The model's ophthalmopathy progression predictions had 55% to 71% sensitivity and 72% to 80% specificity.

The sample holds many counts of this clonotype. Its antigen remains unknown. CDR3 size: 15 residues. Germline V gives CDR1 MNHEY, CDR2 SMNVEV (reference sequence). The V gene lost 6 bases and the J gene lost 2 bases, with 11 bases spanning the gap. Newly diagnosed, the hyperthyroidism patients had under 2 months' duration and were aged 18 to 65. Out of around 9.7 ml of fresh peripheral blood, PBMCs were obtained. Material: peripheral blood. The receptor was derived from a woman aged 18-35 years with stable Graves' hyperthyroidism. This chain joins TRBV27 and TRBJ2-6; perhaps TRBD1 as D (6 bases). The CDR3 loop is CASRLTGPGANVLTF. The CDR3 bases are TGTGCCAGCAGACTAACAGGGCCTGGGGCCAACGTCCTGACTTTC.